The 15 T cell receptor beta chains presented below share a single source sample, sequenced in a study of human T cells and chemical hapten exposure. This sample's time point: patch test 2, 6 weeks after DPC sensitization. Treatment: therapeutic diphenylcyclopropenone sensitization with weekly scalp DPC. TCRdb independently ran MiXCR on the RACE reads; one entry per CDR3 protein. The table includes 120,000 to 150,000 distinct CDR3 sequences, approximately 12% detected once. The material was whole blood, obtained in connection with sensitization to the hapten diphenylcyclopropenone (DPC). The source is a woman between 45 and 60 years old with alopecia areata. Some clones in this sample may be carry-over from other donors' samples.

The genes are TRBV5-6 and TRBJ1-4; D remains unclear. CDR3 length equals 13 residues. Germline loops: CDR1 SGHDT, CDR2 YYEEEE. V was cut by 4 bases and J by 10 bases, with 14 bases left in between. CDR3 amino acids: CASSGRPPAKLFF. In nucleotides, the CDR3 is TGTGCCAGCAGCGGGAGACCGCCTGCAAAACTGTTTTTT.

Many counts were recorded for this clonotype. The chain combines TRBV19 with TRBJ2-1; 8 bases fit TRBD2. CDR3 length: 14 residues. The germline CDR1 and CDR2 sequences are LNHDA and SQIVND (reference sequence). Germline trimming cut 1 base from V and 7 bases from J; bases unmatched to any gene: 3. The CDR3 sequence is CASSIGGRRNEQFF. The CDR3, as DNA: TGTGCCAGTAGTATAGGCGGGAGGAGAAATGAGCAGTTCTTC.

J is TRBJ2-2 and V is TRBV29-1; D is unresolved. Looked up from germline, CDR1 is SQVTM and CDR2 is ANQGSEA. V was clipped by 5 bases and J by 3 bases, with 7 bases between them. The CDR3 length is 12 residues. The DNA for the CDR3 is TGCAGCGTTAACCGGGACACCGGGGAGCTGTTTTTT. Amino acids: CSVNRDTGELFF.

This clonotype was seen a few times. The chain carries TRBV7-8 and TRBJ2-7, with D possibly being TRBD2 (6 bases). CDR1 is SGHVS, CDR2 FQNEAQ, per germline. V dropped 5 bases and J dropped 6 bases, with 20 bases sitting between them. CDR3 size: 15 residues. The CDR3 bases are TGTGCCAGCAGCCGCAACGGAGGGAGGACCCCCGAGCAGTACTTC. Encoded protein: CASSRNGGRTPEQYF. Based on the CDR3 plus reference TRBV7-8 and TRBJ2-7, the full variable domain is GAGVSQSPRYKVAKRGQDVALRCDPISGHVSLFWYQQALGQGPEFLTYFQNEAQLDKSGLPSDRFFAERPEGSVSTLKIQRTQQEDSAVYLCASSRNGGRTPEQYFGPGTRLTVT.

This clonotype was detected many times. The gene calls are TRBV4-2 and TRBJ1-3, with 10 bases lining up with TRBD1. The germline CDR1 and CDR2 sequences are LGHNA and YNFKEQ. The CDR3 runs to 16 residues. The trim removed 4 bases at V and 1 base at J, leaving 4 bases unmatched. The CDR3 coding sequence is TGTGCCAGCAGCCTAGAGGGACAGGGGTCTGGAAACACCATATATTTT. Its translation is CASSLEGQGSGNTIYF.

The chain joins TRBV11-3 to TRBJ2-1, with D possibly matching TRBD1 (7 bases). Trimming shortened V by 1 base and J by 7 bases, and 11 bases separated the two germline ends. This CDR3 region has 14 residues. The germline gives CDR1 SGHNT, CDR2 YENEEA. CDR3 sequence (DNA): TGTGCCAGCAGCTTAGCACAGGGGAGGAATGAGCAGTTCTTC. It encodes CASSLAQGRNEQFF.

This chain connects TRBV20-1 to TRBJ2-2; D is perhaps TRBD1 (5 bases). This CDR3 is 12 amino acids long. Germline assignment: CDR1 DFQATT and CDR2 SNEGSKA (reference sequence). Trimming shortened V by 0 bases and J by 6 bases, and 5 bases separated the two germline ends. As DNA, the CDR3 is TGCAGTGCTAGAGAAGGGGCCGGGGAGCTGTTTTTT. It encodes CSAREGAGELFF.

This clonotype was recorded a few times. The chain employs TRBV12-3 or TRBV12-4 and TRBJ2-1; TRBD1 matches 7 bases. The junction had 12 bases not matched to a gene; V was cut back by 4 bases and J by 0 bases. The CDR3 contains 18 residues. The CDR3 region has the DNA TGTGCCAGCAGTTCTCTCTGGGGGACAGAGACCTCCTACAATGAGCAGTTCTTC. Translation: CASSSLWGTETSYNEQFF.

This clonotype has a count of ten or more. The rearrangement uses TRBV7-9 and TRBJ2-2; weak D call: TRBD2 (5 bases). Trimming cost V 4 bases and J 6 bases, with 9 bases left between them. This CDR3 has 13 residues. Germline CDR1 and CDR2: SEHNR and FQNEAQ (reference sequence). The CDR3 DNA follows: TGTGCCAGCAGCTACGAGGGAGCCGGGGAGCTGTTTTTT. As protein: CASSYEGAGELFF. Using reference TRBV7-9 and TRBJ2-2 for the parts outside the CDR3, the full variable domain is DTGVSQNPRHKITKRGQNVTFRCDPISEHNRLYWYRQTLGQGPEFLTYFQNEAQLEKSRLLSDRFSAERPKGSFSTLEIQRTEQGDSAMYLCASSYEGAGELFFGEGSRLTVL.

This clonotype has more than one count but fewer than ten. This chain links TRBV29-1 with TRBJ1-2, with D tentatively TRBD1 (6 bases). The germline V and J ends were trimmed by 7 bases and 0 bases, with 9 bases remaining between them. The CDR3 totals 12 residues. CDR1 and CDR2 from the germline V gene are SQVTM and ANQGSEA. CDR3 sequence (DNA): TGCAGCGCAGGACAGACTAACTATGGCTACACCTTC. Residues: CSAGQTNYGYTF. The variable domain in full, with the rest retrieved from reference TRBV29-1 and TRBJ1-2, is SAVISQKPSRDICQRGTSLTIQCQVDSQVTMMFWYRQQPGQSLTLIATANQGSEATYESGFVIDKFPISRPNLTFSTLTVSNMSPEDSSIYLCSAGQTNYGYTFGSGTRLTVV.

The V gene is TRBV28, the J gene TRBJ1-2; D gene ambiguous. Per the germline V gene, CDR1 is MDHEN and CDR2 is SYDVKM. V lost 1 base, J lost 8 bases, and 8 bases lay in between. The CDR3 is 12 residues long. This CDR3 reads CASSLSRSGYTF. CDR3 in DNA: TGTGCCAGCAGTTTATCCAGGTCCGGCTACACCTTC.

In regard to this clonotype: A single base separates this from a much larger clone, so it may be a read error. The V gene is TRBV9, the J gene TRBJ2-3, with D hard to call. The J call is doubtful: the DNA matches TRBJ1-5 better. This CDR3 is 13 amino acids long. Germline assignment: CDR1 SGDLS and CDR2 YYNGEE. CDR3: CASSVDLPITQHF. The CDR3 DNA follows: TGTGCCAGCAGCGTAGACCTCCCAATAACGCAGCATTTT.

This clonotype has at least ten counts. This chain connects TRBV5-1 to TRBJ1-1, with 7 bases lining up with TRBD1. The V segment lost 0 bases and the J segment 0 bases; nucleotides outside the gene matches: 2. Germline CDR1 reads SGHRS; CDR2 reads YFSETQ. CDR3 length equals 15 residues. In DNA, the CDR3 is TGCGCCAGCAGCTTGGCAGGGGGAATGAACACTGAAGCTTTCTTT. It yields the protein CASSLAGGMNTEAFF. The full variable domain, rest sourced from reference TRBV5-1 and TRBJ1-1, is KAGVTQTPRYLIKTRGQQVTLSCSPISGHRSVSWYQQTPGQGLQFLFEYFSETQRNKGNFPGRFSGRQFSNSRSEMNVSTLELGDSALYLCASSLAGGMNTEAFFGQGTRLTVV.

This clonotype was recorded at least ten times. The chain links TRBV30 to TRBJ1-2; the match to TRBD1 covers 7 bases. CDR3 length: 13 amino acids. From germline, CDR1 is GTSNPN and CDR2 SVGIG (reference sequence). With 3 bases clipped from V and 0 bases from J, the junction kept 1 base outside the gene matches. The CDR3 is CAWRTGPNYGYTF. The DNA for the CDR3 is TGTGCCTGGAGGACAGGGCCTAACTATGGCTACACCTTC.

The genes are TRBV3-1 and TRBJ2-7, with D perhaps assigned TRBD1 or TRBD2 (5 bases each). There are 16 residues in the CDR3. The ends were cut back, 4 bases at V and 1 base at J, with 17 bases in the middle. Per germline, CDR1 LGHDT and CDR2 YNNKEL (reference sequence). The DNA for the CDR3 is TGTGCCAGCAGCCCCCCCCGAGGGGACCTGTCCTACGAGCAGTACTTC. Amino acids: CASSPPRGDLSYEQYF.